This TCR beta chain was recorded in a study of cytomegalovirus exposure and HLA in healthy donors. Whole-study context: Early release data held 85 million or so unique TCRs from HLA-typed donors. Study-wide points: V segments that were indistinguishable, TRBV6-2 and TRBV6-3 among them, were omitted from analysis. Versus the roughly 690-donor mean, an Asian-associated ancestry cluster reportedly showed fewer N-insertions in a later analysis. Previous analysis showed most TCR beta V segments were productive about 90% or about 30% of the time.

The PCR employed 60 Vbeta primers together with 13 Jbeta primers. Assay used: immunoSEQ multiplex PCR; TCRdb lists only in-frame clones, some missing. The sample lists about 130,000 clones; about 77% were seen once. Points on this clone: Antigen specificity is unknown.

The V and J ends lost 0 bases and 11 bases respectively, with 13 bases between them. The CDR3 loop spans 13 amino acids. Germline V CDR1 and CDR2: ENHRY, SYGVKD. This sequence originates from a man aged 50 to 60 in good health and CMV-seronegative. The chain employs TRBV10-3 and TRBJ1-1; unclear D gene. The sequencing input was PBMCs. CDR3 sequence (DNA): TGTGCCATCAGTGAGTCCGTGGGAGGGCGCGCTTTCTTT. Translated, it gives CAISESVGGRAFF.